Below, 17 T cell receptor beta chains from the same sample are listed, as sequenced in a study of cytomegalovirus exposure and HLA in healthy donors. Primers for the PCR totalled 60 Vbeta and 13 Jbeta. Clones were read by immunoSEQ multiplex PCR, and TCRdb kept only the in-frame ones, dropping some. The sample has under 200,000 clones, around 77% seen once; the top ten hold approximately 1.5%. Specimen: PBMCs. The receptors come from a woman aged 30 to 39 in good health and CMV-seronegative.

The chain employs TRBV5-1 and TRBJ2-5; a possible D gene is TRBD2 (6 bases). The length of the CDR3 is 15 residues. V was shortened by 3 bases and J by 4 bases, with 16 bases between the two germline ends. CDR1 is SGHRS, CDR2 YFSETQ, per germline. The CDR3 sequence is CASSSQRLGGETQYF. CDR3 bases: TGCGCCAGCAGCTCCCAAAGGCTGGGGGGAGAGACCCAGTACTTC.

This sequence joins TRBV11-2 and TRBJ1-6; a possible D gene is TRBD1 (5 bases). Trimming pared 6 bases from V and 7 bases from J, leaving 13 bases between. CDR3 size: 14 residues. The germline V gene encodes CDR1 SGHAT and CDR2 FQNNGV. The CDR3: CASRPGGVNSPLHF. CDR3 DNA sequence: TGTGCCAGCAGACCTGGAGGGGTAAATTCACCCCTCCACTTT.

Here the CDR3 reads CASSELVQGNTGELFF. In DNA, the CDR3 is TGTGCCAGCAGTGAATTGGTTCAGGGAAACACCGGGGAGCTGTTTTTT. The rearrangement uses TRBV2 and TRBJ2-2; D perhaps matches TRBD1 (5 bases). The CDR3 contains 16 residues. V lost 2 bases to trimming and J lost 2 bases, with 12 bases between them. In germline, CDR1 is SNHLY, CDR2 FYNNEI.

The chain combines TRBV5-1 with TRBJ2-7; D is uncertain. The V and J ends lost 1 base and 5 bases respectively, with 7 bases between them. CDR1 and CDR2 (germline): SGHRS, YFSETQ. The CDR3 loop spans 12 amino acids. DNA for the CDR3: TGCGCCAGCAGCTTGACTGGGCACGAGCAGTACTTC. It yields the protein CASSLTGHEQYF.

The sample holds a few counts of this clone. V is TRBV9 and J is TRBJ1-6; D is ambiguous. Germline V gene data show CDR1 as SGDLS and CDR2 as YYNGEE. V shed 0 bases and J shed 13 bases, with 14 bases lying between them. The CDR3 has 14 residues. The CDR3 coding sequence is TGTGCCAGCAGCGTAGGCCACGGACTCTTCCCCCTCCACTTT. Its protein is CASSVGHGLFPLHF.

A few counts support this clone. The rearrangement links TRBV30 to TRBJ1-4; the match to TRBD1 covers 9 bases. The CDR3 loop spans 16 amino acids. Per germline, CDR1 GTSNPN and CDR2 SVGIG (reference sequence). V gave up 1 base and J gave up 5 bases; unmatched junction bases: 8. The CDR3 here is CAWSGFHRGRNEKLFF. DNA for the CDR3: TGTGCCTGGAGTGGCTTTCACAGGGGGCGGAATGAAAAACTGTTTTTT.

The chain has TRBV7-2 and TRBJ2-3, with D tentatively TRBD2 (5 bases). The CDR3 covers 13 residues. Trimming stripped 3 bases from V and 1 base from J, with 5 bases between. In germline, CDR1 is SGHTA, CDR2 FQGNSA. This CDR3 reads CASSLGGTDTQYF. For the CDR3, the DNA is TGTGCCAGCAGCTTGGGAGGCACAGATACGCAGTATTTT.

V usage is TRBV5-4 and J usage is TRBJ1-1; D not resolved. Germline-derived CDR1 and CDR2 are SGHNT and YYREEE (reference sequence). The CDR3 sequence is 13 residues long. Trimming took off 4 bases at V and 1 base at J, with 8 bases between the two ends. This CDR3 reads CASSQQQNTEAFF. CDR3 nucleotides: TGTGCCAGCAGCCAACAACAGAACACTGAAGCTTTCTTT.

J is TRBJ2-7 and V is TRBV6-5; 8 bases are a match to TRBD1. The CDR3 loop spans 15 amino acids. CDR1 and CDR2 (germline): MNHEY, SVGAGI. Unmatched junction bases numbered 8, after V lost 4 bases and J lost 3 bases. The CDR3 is CASSSVGTGLYEQYF. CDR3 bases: TGTGCCAGCAGTTCCGTTGGGACAGGACTCTACGAGCAGTACTTC.

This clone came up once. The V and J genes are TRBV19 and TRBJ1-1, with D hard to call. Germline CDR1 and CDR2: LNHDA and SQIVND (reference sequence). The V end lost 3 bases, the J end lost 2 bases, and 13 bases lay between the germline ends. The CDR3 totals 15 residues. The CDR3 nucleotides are TGTGCCAGTAGTATCGGTTCGGGGTATAACACTGAAGCTTTCTTT. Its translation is CASSIGSGYNTEAFF.

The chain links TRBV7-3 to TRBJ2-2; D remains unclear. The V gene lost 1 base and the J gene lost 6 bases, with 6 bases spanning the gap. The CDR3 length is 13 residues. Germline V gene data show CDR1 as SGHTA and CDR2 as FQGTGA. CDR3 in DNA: TGTGCCAGCAGCTTAATGCGGCCCGGGGAGCTGTTTTTT. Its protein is CASSLMRPGELFF.

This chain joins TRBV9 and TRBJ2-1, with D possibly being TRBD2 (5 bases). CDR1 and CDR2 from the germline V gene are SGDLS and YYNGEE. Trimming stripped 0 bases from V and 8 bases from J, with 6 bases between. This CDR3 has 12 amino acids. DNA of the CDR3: TGTGCCAGCAGCGTAGGCGGGTATGAGCAGTTCTTC. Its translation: CASSVGGYEQFF.

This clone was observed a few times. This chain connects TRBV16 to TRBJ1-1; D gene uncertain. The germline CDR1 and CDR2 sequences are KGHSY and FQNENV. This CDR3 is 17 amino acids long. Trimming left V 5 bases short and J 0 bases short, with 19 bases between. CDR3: CASSLDTYYSMNTEAFF. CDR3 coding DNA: TGTGCCAGCAGCTTAGACACCTATTATTCAATGAACACTGAAGCTTTCTTT. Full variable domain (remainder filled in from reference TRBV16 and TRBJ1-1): GEEVAQTPKHLVRGEGQKAKLYCAPIKGHSYVFWYQQVLKNEFKFLISFQNENVFDETGMPKERFSAKCLPNSPCSLEIQATKLEDSAVYFCASSLDTYYSMNTEAFFGQGTRLTVV.

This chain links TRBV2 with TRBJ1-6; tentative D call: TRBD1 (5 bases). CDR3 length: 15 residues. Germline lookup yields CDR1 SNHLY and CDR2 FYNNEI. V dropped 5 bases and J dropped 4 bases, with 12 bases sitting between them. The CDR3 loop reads CASSPVQGYNSPLHF. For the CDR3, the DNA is TGTGCCAGCAGTCCAGTCCAGGGATATAATTCACCCCTCCACTTT. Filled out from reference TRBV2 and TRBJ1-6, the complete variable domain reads EPEVTQTPSHQVTQMGQEVILRCVPISNHLYFYWYRQILGQKVEFLVSFYNNEISEKSEIFDDQFSVERPDGSNFTLKIRSTKLEDSAMYFCASSPVQGYNSPLHFGNGTRLTVT.

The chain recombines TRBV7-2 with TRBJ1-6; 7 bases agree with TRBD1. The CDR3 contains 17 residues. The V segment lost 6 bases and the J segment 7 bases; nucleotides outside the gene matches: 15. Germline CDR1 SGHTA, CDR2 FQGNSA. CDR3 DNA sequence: TGTGCCAGCAGTTCCCCCCTAATTGACAGGGACAATTCACCCCTCCACTTT. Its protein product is CASSSPLIDRDNSPLHF.

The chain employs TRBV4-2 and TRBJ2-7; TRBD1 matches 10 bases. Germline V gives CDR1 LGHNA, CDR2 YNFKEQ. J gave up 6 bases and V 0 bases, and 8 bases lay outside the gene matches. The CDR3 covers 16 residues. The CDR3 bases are TGTGCCAGCAGCCAAGAATACCGACAGGGGGCCTTCGAGCAGTACTTC. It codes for CASSQEYRQGAFEQYF.

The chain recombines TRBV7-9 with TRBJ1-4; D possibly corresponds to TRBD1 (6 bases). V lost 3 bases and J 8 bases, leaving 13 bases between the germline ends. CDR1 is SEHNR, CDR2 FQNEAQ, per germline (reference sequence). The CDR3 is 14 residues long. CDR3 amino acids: CASSFRGAEEKLFF. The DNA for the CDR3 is TGTGCCAGCAGCTTTCGGGGGGCCGAGGAAAAACTGTTTTTT.